Each of the 30 T cell receptor beta chains below was sequenced from the same sample in a study of blood T cell repertoires in COVID-19. Clones were sequenced by immunoSEQ multiplex PCR, and TCRdb holds only the in-frame ones, with some missing. The data show under 250,000 clones, 92% seen once. The specimen was peripheral blood. The receptors were gathered from a man aged 30-40 years with acute or convalescent COVID-19.

The chain uses TRBV6-6 and TRBJ2-7; 11 positions agree with TRBD1. CDR3 size: 15 residues. Germline assignment: CDR1 MNHNY and CDR2 SVGAGI (reference sequence). After removal of 6 bases from V and 3 bases from J, the junction contained 7 bases not matched to a gene. CDR3 DNA sequence: TGTGCCAGCAGCTCTCCCGGGACAGGGGGCTACGAGCAGTACTTC. Translation: CASSSPGTGGYEQYF.

V gene TRBV7-3 combines with J gene TRBJ2-1; weak D call: TRBD1 (5 bases). The CDR3 is 17 residues long. V gave up 5 bases and J gave up 5 bases, with 22 bases separating them. Germline CDR1 and CDR2: SGHTA and FQGTGA. The CDR3 region is CASSLRRTQGVDNEQFF. Written as DNA, the CDR3 is TGTGCCAGCAGCCTACGTCGAACCCAAGGGGTAGACAATGAGCAGTTCTTC.

The chain combines TRBV28 with TRBJ2-7, with 7 bases identical to TRBD1. The CDR3 covers 15 residues. Trimming removed 4 bases from V and 2 bases from J; junction bases left unmatched: 8. The germline V gene encodes CDR1 MDHEN and CDR2 SYDVKM. CDR3 coding DNA: TGTGCCAGCAGTTCCCCGGGACAGATACCCTACGAGCAGTACTTC. Its protein product is CASSSPGQIPYEQYF. Looking up the rest from reference TRBV28 and TRBJ2-7 gives the full variable domain: DVKVTQSSRYLVKRTGEKVFLECVQDMDHENMFWYRQDPGLGLRLIYFSYDVKMKEKGDIPEGYSVSREKKERFSLILESASTNQTSMYLCASSSPGQIPYEQYFGPGTRLTVT.

The V gene is TRBV18, the J gene TRBJ1-5; no clear D gene. The CDR3 spans 13 residues. Looked up from germline, CDR1 is KGHSH and CDR2 is LQKENI. V lost 3 bases and J 5 bases, leaving 8 bases between the germline ends. The chain's CDR3 is CASSPGQDQPQHF. The DNA of the CDR3 is TGTGCCAGCTCACCGGGTCAGGATCAGCCCCAGCATTTT.

The V and J genes are TRBV30 and TRBJ1-3; D unclear. The V gene lost 0 bases and the J gene lost 3 bases, with 6 bases spanning the gap. This CDR3 has 13 residues. The germline CDR1 and CDR2 sequences are GTSNPN and SVGIG (reference sequence). As DNA, the CDR3 is TGTGCCTGGAGTGTAGCAGGTGGAAACACCATATATTTT. Protein: CAWSVAGGNTIYF. The whole variable domain, filled in from reference TRBV30 and TRBJ1-3, reads SQTIHQWPATLVQPVGSPLSLECTVEGTSNPNLYWYRQAAGRGLQLLFYSVGIGQISSEVPQNLSASRPQDRQFILSSKKLLLSDSGFYLCAWSVAGGNTIYFGEGSWLTVV.

V gene TRBV7-9 combines with J gene TRBJ1-1, with a tentative D call TRBD1 (5 bases). Germline V gene sequence: CDR1 SEHNR, CDR2 FQNEAQ (reference sequence). This CDR3 has 13 residues. V shed 3 bases and J shed 7 bases, with 12 bases lying between them. CDR3 coding DNA: TGTGCCAGCAGCTTCCCCATGGGGGGTGAAGCTTTCTTT. It is translated as CASSFPMGGEAFF.

This rearrangement joins TRBV27 to TRBJ1-6, with D perhaps matching TRBD1 (6 bases). In germline, CDR1 is MNHEY, CDR2 SMNVEV (reference sequence). The V and J ends lost 2 bases and 0 bases respectively, with 17 bases between them. CDR3 length: 19 amino acids. CDR3 sequence reads: CASSLRGRARSSYNSPLHF. CDR3 in DNA: TGTGCCAGCAGTTTAAGGGGGAGGGCTCGGAGCTCCTATAATTCACCCCTCCACTTT.

This chain joins TRBV3-1 (or the pseudogene TRBV3-2) and TRBJ2-2; weak D call: TRBD1 (6 bases). The CDR3 has 15 residues. The germline CDR1 and CDR2 sequences are LGHDT and YNNKEL (reference sequence). The V end was cut by 6 bases, the J end by 3 bases, with 14 bases between. Here the CDR3 DNA reads TGTGCCAGCAGACGGGACACGGGATACACCGGGGAGCTGTTTTTT. As protein: CASRRDTGYTGELFF.

The gene calls are TRBV10-1 and TRBJ2-7; TRBD2 matches 10 bases. Germline V lookup: CDR1 WNHNN, CDR2 SYGVQD (reference sequence). V shed 5 bases, J shed 2 bases, and the junction held 3 bases outside the gene matches. The CDR3 consists of 14 residues. This CDR3 reads CASSKGTSAYEQYF. CDR3 bases: TGCGCCAGCAGTAAGGGGACTAGCGCCTACGAGCAGTACTTC.

The CDR3 spells CASSEIDTQYF. The CDR3 nucleotides read TGTGCCAGCAGTGAGATTGATACGCAGTATTTT. V gene TRBV6-2 or TRBV6-3 combines with J gene TRBJ2-3; D remains ambiguous. This CDR3 contains 11 residues. Germline CDR1 reads MNHEY; CDR2 reads SVGEGT. Deletions cut 5 bases from V and 6 bases from J, with 6 bases between.

This sequence joins TRBV14 and TRBJ1-1; unclear D gene. The CDR3 is 13 residues long. The germline V gene has CDR1 SGHDN and CDR2 FVKESK. Trimming shortened V by 4 bases and J by 0 bases, and 6 bases separated the two germline ends. The CDR3 protein is CASSLTMNTEAFF. The CDR3, as DNA: TGTGCCAGCAGCCTCACAATGAACACTGAAGCTTTCTTT.

V is TRBV19 and J is TRBJ1-5; 8 bases are shared with TRBD1. The CDR3 covers 14 residues. With V trimmed by 7 bases and J by 2 bases, 4 bases remained unmatched. Per the germline V gene, CDR1 is LNHDA and CDR2 is SQIVND (reference sequence). CDR3 protein: CASNKGQGNQPQHF. CDR3 DNA sequence: TGTGCCAGTAATAAGGGACAGGGCAATCAGCCCCAGCATTTT.

The chain recombines TRBV12-3 or TRBV12-4 with TRBJ2-1; 8 nucleotides align to TRBD2. The CDR3 loop spans 13 amino acids. The J segment lost 4 bases and the V segment lost 6 bases, leaving 2 bases of the junction unmatched. The CDR3 coding sequence is TGTGCCAGCAGGGGGACTAGTTACAATGAGCAGTTCTTC. Encoded protein: CASRGTSYNEQFF.

This clone came up once. V usage is TRBV28 and J usage is TRBJ2-7, with 9 positions matching TRBD1. CDR1 is MDHEN, CDR2 SYDVKM, per germline. Trimming removed 3 bases from V and 2 bases from J; junction bases left unmatched: 5. There are 15 residues in the CDR3. The CDR3 DNA sequence: TGTGCCAGCAGTTTTGTCGGGACAGGGCCCTACGAGCAGTACTTC. Translation gives CASSFVGTGPYEQYF. The full variable domain, rest sourced from reference TRBV28 and TRBJ2-7, is DVKVTQSSRYLVKRTGEKVFLECVQDMDHENMFWYRQDPGLGLRLIYFSYDVKMKEKGDIPEGYSVSREKKERFSLILESASTNQTSMYLCASSFVGTGPYEQYFGPGTRLTVT.

The chain uses TRBV15 and TRBJ2-1, with TRBD2 matching 13 bases. The length of the CDR3 is 16 residues. The trim removed 4 bases at V and 1 base at J, leaving 1 base unmatched. Germline V lookup: CDR1 LNHNV, CDR2 YYDKDF (reference sequence). Here the CDR3 reads CATSMTSGGSYNEQFF. CDR3 coding DNA: TGTGCCACCAGCATGACTAGCGGGGGGTCCTACAATGAGCAGTTCTTC.

The chain carries TRBV5-1 and TRBJ2-5, with D uncertain. This CDR3 comprises 16 residues. CDR1 is SGHRS and CDR2 is YFSETQ in the germline V gene. Trimming removed 4 bases at V and 1 base at J, with 17 bases between. Here the CDR3 DNA reads TGCGCCAGCAGCCTACCACGTTCGTCACCCCAAGAGACCCAGTACTTC. Its translation: CASSLPRSSPQETQYF.

The chain links TRBV5-1 to TRBJ2-7; D remains ambiguous. The CDR3 has 13 residues. The germline V gene encodes CDR1 SGHRS and CDR2 YFSETQ. V was cut by 7 bases and J by 1 base, with 12 bases left in between. CDR3 region: CASGQLNSYEQYF. In DNA form, the CDR3 reads TGCGCCAGCGGGCAGCTCAATTCCTACGAGCAGTACTTC.

This chain links TRBV10-1 with TRBJ1-2; 8 bases are shared with TRBD1. The germline V gene encodes CDR1 WNHNN and CDR2 SYGVQD (reference sequence). CDR3 size: 11 residues. This CDR3 is CGPDREDGYTF. CDR3 DNA: TGCGGCCCGGACAGGGAGGATGGCTACACCTTC.

The CDR3 bases are TGTGCCAGCAGCCCGACCCGGGGGGGACAGGGAGACTATGGCTACACCTTC. It specifies CASSPTRGGQGDYGYTF. The chain joins TRBV7-9 to TRBJ1-2; 9 nucleotides agree with TRBD1. This CDR3 spans 17 amino acids. The V gene's germline CDR1 is SEHNR and CDR2 FQNEAQ (reference sequence). After removal of 5 bases from V and 3 bases from J, the junction contained 13 bases not matched to a gene.

This CDR3 is CASSISGANVLTF. In nucleotides, the CDR3 is TGTGCCAGCAGCATCTCTGGGGCCAACGTCCTGACTTTC. The chain links TRBV28 to TRBJ2-6, with D hard to call. The V end was cut by 6 bases, the J end by 0 bases, with 3 bases between. Germline lookup yields CDR1 MDHEN and CDR2 SYDVKM. The CDR3 spans 13 residues.

This clone showed up just once. The chain uses TRBV2 and TRBJ1-2; TRBD1 matches 9 bases. Germline CDR1 is SNHLY and CDR2 is FYNNEI. V trimming: 8 bases; J trimming: 8 bases; junction bases outside the gene matches: 15. CDR3 size: 15 residues. CDR3 loop: CASREATGTGRGYTF. The CDR3 DNA sequence: TGTGCCAGCCGCGAGGCTACCGGGACAGGGCGCGGCTACACCTTC.

The chain has TRBV27 and TRBJ2-3; TRBD1 agrees at 8 bases. This CDR3 contains 17 residues. V lost 4 bases, J lost 5 bases, and 14 bases stayed unmatched. Per germline, CDR1 MNHEY and CDR2 SMNVEV (reference sequence). CDR3 protein: CASSSTPPGQGGDTQYF. The CDR3 bases are TGTGCCAGCAGTTCCACCCCCCCCGGACAGGGAGGAGATACGCAGTATTTT.

The CDR3 nucleotides read TGTGCCATAAGGGGGTTCGGACAGGGTTATTCCGGGGAGCTGTTTTTT. This encodes CAIRGFGQGYSGELFF. V usage is TRBV11-2 and J usage is TRBJ2-2; 8 nucleotides agree with TRBD1. The CDR3 is 16 amino acids. The ends lost 10 bases at V and 6 bases at J; junction bases unmatched: 16. CDR1 SGHAT and CDR2 FQNNGV come from the germline V gene.

V and J are TRBV9 and TRBJ1-3; D gene uncertain. Trimming removed 0 bases at V and 5 bases at J, with 9 bases between. This CDR3 has 14 amino acids. Germline CDR1 and CDR2: SGDLS and YYNGEE. In DNA form, the CDR3 reads TGTGCCAGCAGCGTAGGGAGGCGAAGAAACACCATATATTTT. Its translation: CASSVGRRRNTIYF.

The chain uses TRBV25-1 and TRBJ2-5; 10 bases agree with TRBD1. This CDR3 comprises 15 residues. Germline CDR1 reads MGHDK; CDR2 reads SYGVNS. The trim removed 2 bases at V and 5 bases at J, leaving 5 bases unmatched. The CDR3 loop is CASSERTGGLETQYF. The CDR3 DNA follows: TGTGCCAGCAGTGAAAGGACAGGGGGTTTGGAGACCCAGTACTTC.

The V gene is TRBV5-1, the J gene TRBJ2-5, with 9 positions matching TRBD2. The CDR3 is 15 residues long. Germline CDR1 and CDR2: SGHRS and YFSETQ. The ends lost 4 bases at V and 3 bases at J; junction bases unmatched: 7. CDR3 DNA: TGCGCCAGCAGCGGCTCTGGCGGGAGGGAAGAGACCCAGTACTTC. This encodes CASSGSGGREETQYF. Filled out from reference TRBV5-1 and TRBJ2-5, the complete variable domain reads KAGVTQTPRYLIKTRGQQVTLSCSPISGHRSVSWYQQTPGQGLQFLFEYFSETQRNKGNFPGRFSGRQFSNSRSEMNVSTLELGDSALYLCASSGSGGREETQYFGPGTRLLVL.

This rearrangement joins TRBV24-1 to TRBJ2-3, with D perhaps TRBD1 (6 bases). CDR1 is KGHDR, CDR2 SFDVKD, per germline. This CDR3 spans 15 amino acids. With 1 base removed from V and 2 bases from J, the gap between germline ends came to 9 bases. In DNA form, the CDR3 reads TGTGCCACCAGTGATTTTGGGGGCCCCACAGATACGCAGTATTTT. Its protein product is CATSDFGGPTDTQYF.

The CDR3 nucleotides read TGTGCCAGCAGCTGGAGGGTTTCCCAACCCACAGATACGCAGTATTTT. Translation: CASSWRVSQPTDTQYF. This chain connects TRBV5-8 to TRBJ2-3; TRBD2 might be the D (6 bases). CDR3 length: 16 residues. In germline, CDR1 is SGHTS, CDR2 YDEGEE. V was cut by 3 bases and J by 2 bases, with 16 bases left in between.

The CDR3 is CAISGGLVDEQFF. The CDR3 DNA reads as TGTGCCATCAGTGGAGGTCTTGTCGATGAGCAGTTCTTC. The chain joins TRBV10-3 to TRBJ2-1; D unclear. Germline CDR1 ENHRY, CDR2 SYGVKD. The ends were cut back, 4 bases at V and 8 bases at J, with 12 bases in the middle. This CDR3 contains 13 residues.

V and J are TRBV19 and TRBJ2-2; D is possibly TRBD2 (5 bases). This CDR3 spans 17 amino acids. V shed 6 bases and J shed 3 bases, with 20 bases lying between them. Per the germline V gene, CDR1 is LNHDA and CDR2 is SQIVND (reference sequence). Here the CDR3 DNA reads TGTGCCAGTAGCATCGCCCGGGAACTTTTAGACACCGGGGAGCTGTTTTTT. Translation: CASSIARELLDTGELFF.